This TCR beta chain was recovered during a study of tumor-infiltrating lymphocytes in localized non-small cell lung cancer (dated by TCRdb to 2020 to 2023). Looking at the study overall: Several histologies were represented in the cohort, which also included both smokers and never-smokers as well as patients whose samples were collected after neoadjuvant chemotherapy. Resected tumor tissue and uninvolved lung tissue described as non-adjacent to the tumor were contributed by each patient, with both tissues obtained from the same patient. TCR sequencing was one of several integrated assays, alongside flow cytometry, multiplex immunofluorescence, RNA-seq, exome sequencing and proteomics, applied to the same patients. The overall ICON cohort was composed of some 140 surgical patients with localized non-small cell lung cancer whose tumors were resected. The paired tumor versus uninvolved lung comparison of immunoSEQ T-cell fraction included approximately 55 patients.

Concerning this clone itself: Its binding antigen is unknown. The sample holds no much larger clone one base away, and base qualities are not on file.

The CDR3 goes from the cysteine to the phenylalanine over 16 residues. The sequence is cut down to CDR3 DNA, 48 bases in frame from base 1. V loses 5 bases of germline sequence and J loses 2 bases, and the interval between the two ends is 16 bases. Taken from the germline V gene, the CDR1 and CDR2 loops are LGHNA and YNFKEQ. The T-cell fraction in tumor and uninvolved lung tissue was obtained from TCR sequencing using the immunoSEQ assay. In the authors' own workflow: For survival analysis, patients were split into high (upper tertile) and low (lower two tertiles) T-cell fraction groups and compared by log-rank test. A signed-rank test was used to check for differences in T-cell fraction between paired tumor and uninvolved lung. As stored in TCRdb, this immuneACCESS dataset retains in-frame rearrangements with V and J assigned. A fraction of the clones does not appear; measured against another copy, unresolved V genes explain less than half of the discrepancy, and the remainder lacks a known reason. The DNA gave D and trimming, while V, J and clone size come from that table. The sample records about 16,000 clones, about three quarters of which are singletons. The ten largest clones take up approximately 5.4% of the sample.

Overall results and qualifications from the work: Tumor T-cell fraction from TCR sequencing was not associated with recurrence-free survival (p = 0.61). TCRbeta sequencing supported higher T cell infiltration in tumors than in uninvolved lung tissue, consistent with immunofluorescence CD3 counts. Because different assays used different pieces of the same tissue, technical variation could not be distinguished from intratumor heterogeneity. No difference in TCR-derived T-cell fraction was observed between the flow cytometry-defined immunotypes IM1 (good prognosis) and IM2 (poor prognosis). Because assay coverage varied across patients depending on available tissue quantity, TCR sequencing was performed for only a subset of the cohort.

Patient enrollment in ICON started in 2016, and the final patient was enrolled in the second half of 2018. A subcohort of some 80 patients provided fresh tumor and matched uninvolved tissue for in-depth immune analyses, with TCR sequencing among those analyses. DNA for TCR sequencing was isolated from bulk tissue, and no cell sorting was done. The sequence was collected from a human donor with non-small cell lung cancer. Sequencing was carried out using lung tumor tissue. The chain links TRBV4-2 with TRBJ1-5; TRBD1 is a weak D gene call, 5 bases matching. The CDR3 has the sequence CASSLTLGVGNQPQHF. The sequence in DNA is TGTGCCAGCAGCTTGACTCTGGGGGTAGGCAATCAGCCCCAGCATTTT.